Described below is a single T cell receptor beta chain sequence and its context. This sample was taken from a study of blood T cell repertoires in COVID-19. Study-wide background: Sources were T cells, B-cell-depleted T cells, or PBMCs; the material itself was cDNA or gDNA.

In the study's own analysis: Researchers report that nucleated cell counts were estimated from reference gene primer amplification. Assay used: immunoSEQ multiplex PCR; TCRdb lists only in-frame clones, some missing. Clone size and the V and J calls come from that table; the DNA yielded D and trimming. The repertoire consists of about 300,000 clones, with around 88% occurring once and the leading ten covering 6.9%. The V and J ends lost 2 bases and 5 bases, in that order; junction bases with no gene match: 8. CDR1 and CDR2 (germline): MDHEN, SYDVKM. The CDR3 is 15 amino acids. Sequenced material: peripheral blood. The receptor was isolated from a woman aged 30 to 39 who had recovered from COVID-19. The J gene is TRBJ2-5, the V gene TRBV28, with TRBD2 matching over 7 bases. Written as DNA, the CDR3 is TGTGCCAGCAGTTTAACGGGAGGCGTATGGGAGACCCAGTACTTC. The encoded protein is CASSLTGGVWETQYF.